What follows describes a single T cell receptor beta chain. Enrolled during active infection, Seattle patients were then followed longitudinally. The data originate from a study of blood T cell repertoires in COVID-19. Overall study context: Acute and convalescent COVID-19 specimens originated in the United States, Italy and Spain.

The V end was cut by 3 bases, the J end by 8 bases, with 22 bases between. The CDR3 has 17 residues. Germline V gene lookup returns CDR1 MGHDK and CDR2 SYGVNS. Assay used: immunoSEQ multiplex PCR; TCRdb lists only in-frame clones, some missing. The repertoire holds some 270,000 clones, with roughly 89% as singletons. V and J are TRBV25-1 and TRBJ1-4; D uncertain. This clonotype was sampled from a woman aged 60-75 years with COVID-19, enrolled during active disease. Sequencing was done on a sample of peripheral blood. CDR3 sequence: CASSDLGIRGFGEKLFF. The CDR3 DNA sequence: TGTGCCAGCAGTGATCTTGGTATACGGGGTTTCGGGGAAAAACTGTTTTTT.